This is a list of T cell receptor beta chains from one sample in a study of molecular identifiers for immune sequencing clone quantification. One entry per CDR3 protein results from TCRdb running MiXCR on the PCR reads. The table shows about 320,000 distinct CDR3 sequences, with 20% to 25% occurring only once. The source material was naive CD8+ T cells from blood, with Jurkat cell RNA spiked in. The source is a human donor in good health. Some libraries in this study had Jurkat cell RNA spiked in. The CDR3 runs from the conserved cysteine through the conserved F or W. The D gene is left open where the match is weak. Only part of the rows carry a size: once, few, many, or a class if the clone is expanded.

NA | NA | TRBJ2-7 | TRBV19 | TGTGCCAGTAGGGCCTCCGGGACACCGAGCTCCCCCCACGAGCAGTACTTC | CASRASGTPSSPHEQYF
many | NA | TRBJ2-1 | TRBV7-2 | TGTGCCAGCAGCCCCCCAGCGACACCCTACAATGAGCAGTTCTTC | CASSPPATPYNEQFF
many | NA | TRBJ1-1 | TRBV5-5 | TGTGCCAGCAGCTATACTGGGGCTGAAGCTTTCTTT | CASSYTGAEAFF
few | NA | TRBJ2-1 | TRBV29-1 | TGCAGCGGGAAGGGGTTGGGATCCCGGGATGAGCAGTTCTTC | CSGKGLGSRDEQFF
many | NA | TRBJ1-2 | TRBV29-1 | TGCAGCGTTGTACAGGCAGCATATGGCTACACCTTC | CSVVQAAYGYTF
many | TRBD1 | TRBJ1-1 | TRBV19 | TGTGCCAGTAGTATCGCAGGGGGGCTGAACACTGAAGCTTTCTTT | CASSIAGGLNTEAFF
many | TRBD1 | TRBJ1-1 | TRBV12-3/TRBV12-4 | TGTGCCAGCAGTGTCCCAAGGACAGGCGTCACTGAAGCTTTCTTT | CASSVPRTGVTEAFF
many | TRBD2 | TRBJ2-6 | TRBV12-3/TRBV12-4 | TGTGCCAGCAGTTCTCGCGGACTAGCGGGGGGCCTTTTCTCTGGGGCCAACGTCCTGACTTTC | CASSSRGLAGGLFSGANVLTF
many | NA | TRBJ2-3 | TRBV7-2 | TGTGCCAGCAGCTCTCTGGCGGGGGCTGGGACAGATACGCAGTATTTT | CASSSLAGAGTDTQYF
many | NA | TRBJ2-7 | TRBV20-1 | TGCAGTGCTAGAGCGGACCCATCCTACGAGCAGTACTTC | CSARADPSYEQYF
NA | NA | TRBJ1-6 | TRBV27 | TGTGCCAGCAAGCTACATGGGGAAAGTTCACCCCTTCACTTT | CASKLHGESSPLHF
many | NA | TRBJ2-3 | TRBV27 | TGTGCCAGCGGGAGTGTCCCTAACACAGATACGCAGTATTTT | CASGSVPNTDTQYF
NA | NA | TRBJ2-1 | TRBV4-1 | TGCGCCAGCAGCCAAGAAAACCCGGTTTCCCCTTACAATGAGCAGTTCTTC | CASSQENPVSPYNEQFF
NA | NA | TRBJ1-1 | TRBV6-2/TRBV6-3 | TGTGCCAGCAGTTACTTCTCGGGGAACGAAGCTTTCTTT | CASSYFSGNEAFF
few | TRBD2 | TRBJ2-1 | TRBV3-1 | TGTGCCAGCAGCCAACCCGGGAGCGGGGCCGGGGATGAGCAGTTCTTC | CASSQPGSGAGDEQFF
many | NA | TRBJ2-1 | TRBV12-5 | TGTGCTAGTGGTTTCGACCCAAAAGGGAGGGGGGCTAATAGGTTCTTC | CASGFDPKGRGANRFF
many | NA | TRBJ2-7 | TRBV7-2 | TGTGCCAGCAGCCCTCTCGGTCGCTACGAGCAGTACTTC | CASSPLGRYEQYF
many | NA | TRBJ1-2 | TRBV5-1 | TGCGCCAGCAGCCCCGGGGGGCCCAACTATGGCTACACCTTC | CASSPGGPNYGYTF
NA | NA | TRBJ2-5 | TRBV19 | TGTGCCAGTAGTATGGTGTCAGGCCAAGAGACCCAGTACTTC | CASSMVSGQETQYF
many | NA | TRBJ2-7 | TRBV6-5 | TGTGCCAGCAGTTACTCGGGGGGGCTCGACTACGAGCAGTACTTC | CASSYSGGLDYEQYF
NA | TRBD1 | TRBJ2-3 | TRBV5-4 | TGTGCCAGCAGCTTGGGGGGACAGGGGGTTAGCACAGATACGCAGTATTTT | CASSLGGQGVSTDTQYF
NA | NA | TRBJ2-7 | TRBV4-3 | TGCGCCAGCAGCCAAGTGAGGGGGGGCTACGAGCAGTACTTC | CASSQVRGGYEQYF
many | NA | TRBJ2-3 | TRBV4-2 | TGTGCCAGCAGCCAAGATTCAACAGTCACAGATACGCAGTATTTT | CASSQDSTVTDTQYF
many | TRBD2 | TRBJ2-3 | TRBV13 | TGTGCCAGCAGCCCTCCAGGACTAGCGGGATCAGATACGCAGTATTTT | CASSPPGLAGSDTQYF
NA | TRBD2 | TRBJ2-7 | TRBV4-3 | TGCGCCAGCAGCCAAGTTTCTAGCGGGGTATGCGAGCAGTACTTC | CASSQVSSGVCEQYF
NA | NA | TRBJ2-2 | TRBV20-1 | TGCAGTGCTAGGGAGATGAACACCGGGGAGCTGTTTTTT | CSAREMNTGELFF
many | NA | TRBJ2-7 | TRBV9 | TGTGCCAGCAGCGGGACATCCGACGAGCAGTACTTC | CASSGTSDEQYF
many | TRBD2 | TRBJ2-1 | TRBV20-1 | TGCAGTGCTAGAGCCCTGACTAGCGGGAGGATGAATGAGCAGTTCTTC | CSARALTSGRMNEQFF
many | TRBD1 | TRBJ1-6 | TRBV29-1 | TGCAGCGTCGAGGGACAGGGAAGCAGGCATTCACCCCTCCACTTT | CSVEGQGSRHSPLHF
many | NA | TRBJ2-4 | TRBV12-3/TRBV12-4 | TGTGCCAGCAGCCTGGGGGACGGGGGGCCCGACAGTAACATTCAGTACTTC | CASSLGDGGPDSNIQYF
NA | TRBD1 | TRBJ2-7 | TRBV13 | TGTGCCAGCAGCGATGCCACAGGGGGCTGGTACGAGCAGTACTTC | CASSDATGGWYEQYF
many | TRBD1 | TRBJ1-4 | TRBV7-9 | TGTGCCAGCAGCACGAGCACAGGGGCCAGTGAAAAACTGTTTTTT | CASSTSTGASEKLFF
many | NA | TRBJ2-3 | TRBV12-3/TRBV12-4 | TGTGCCAGCAGTCCACTGAGGGGCACAGATACGCAGTATTTT | CASSPLRGTDTQYF
many | NA | TRBJ1-1 | TRBV25-1 | TGTGCCAGCAGTGGCAATATGAACACTGAAGCTTTCTTT | CASSGNMNTEAFF
many | NA | TRBJ2-3 | TRBV7-2 | TGTGCCAGCAGCTCTTTCGGACTCTTCTCAGATACGCAGTATTTT | CASSSFGLFSDTQYF
few | TRBD1 | TRBJ2-3 | TRBV2 | TGTGCCAGCAGTGACTGGACAGGGTCCACAGATACGCAGTATTTT | CASSDWTGSTDTQYF